The rows below give T cell receptor beta chains drawn from one sample of a study of T-cell reconstitution after alpha-beta-depleted transplantation in children. In TCRdb, the PCR reads were re-called with MiXCR into one record per CDR3 protein. The repertoire holds 750,000 to 950,000 distinct CDR3 sequences, with roughly 15% as singletons. The material was PBMCs, mostly from graft donor cells, obtained 360 days after TCRalphabeta/CD19-depleted stem cell transplant. These receptors were taken from a male patient between 5 and 17 years old who had a stem cell transplant for acute lymphoblastic leukemia, so the T cells may come from the graft donor. Both conserved end residues are trimmed from each CDR3.

j_gene | v_gene | CDR3aa
TRBJ1-2 | TRBV29-1 | SAPGPGGRGYT
TRBJ2-3 | TRBV5-1 | ASSLDPGGTDTQY
TRBJ1-5 | TRBV16 | ASSQSANQPQH
TRBJ2-1 | TRBV4-1 | ASSQDPGLPYNEQF
TRBJ2-2 | TRBV7-6 | ASSLGQGSGELF
TRBJ2-2 | TRBV19 | ASRDWDLGGGELF
TRBJ2-5 | TRBV29-1 | SVGRQGVRETQY
TRBJ2-2 | TRBV5-1 | ASSLVVGRSGELF
TRBJ2-3 | TRBV20-1 | SAMDRVSY
TRBJ1-4 | TRBV7-9 | ASSLNGGTNEKLF
TRBJ2-2 | TRBV5-6 | ASSLTRGEWTGELF
TRBJ2-3 | TRBV3-1 | ASSQTSGSADTQY
TRBJ2-7 | TRBV7-9 | ASSLGSSGGSDYEQY
TRBJ2-7 | TRBV4-2 | ASSLPVGSRYEQY
TRBJ2-1 | TRBV15 | ATSMILAAPGNEQF
TRBJ2-5 | TRBV29-1 | SVEHREVTQY
TRBJ2-5 | TRBV5-6 | ASSFQAETQY
TRBJ2-7 | TRBV20-1 | SAAPRGGGGYEQY
TRBJ1-5 | TRBV12-3/TRBV12-4 | ASSLAWRDSHSNQPQH
TRBJ2-1 | TRBV20-1 | SAYSGFNHNEQF
TRBJ2-7 | TRBV5-1 | ASSLRTSGRYEQY
TRBJ2-5 | TRBV7-3 | ASSLTGGGLQETQY
TRBJ2-4 | TRBV10-3 | AISATTRGGAKNIQY
TRBJ2-3 | TRBV12-3/TRBV12-4 | ASSPGAGDTQY
TRBJ2-1 | TRBV2 | ASSRDVGGSYNEQF
TRBJ1-6 | TRBV5-1 | ASSLYGGSPLH
TRBJ2-2 | TRBV5-1 | ASSLETPAGELF
TRBJ2-3 | TRBV12-3/TRBV12-4 | ASSPALAQY
TRBJ2-7 | TRBV18 | ASSPDREGQY
TRBJ1-1 | TRBV5-1 | ASSLPRQSSNTEAF
TRBJ2-1 | TRBV4-2 | ASSQPSGRVLYNEQF